The 7 T cell receptor beta chains presented below share a single source sample, sequenced in a study of OX40 agonist ivuxolimab in advanced cancers. Library preparation employed the immunoSEQ multiplex PCR assay. TCRdb stores this immuneACCESS table with in-frame sequences only. Part of the clones is absent; in the studies checked, under half of the shortfall reflects unresolved V genes, and no reason is known for the rest. For this sample the table gives 45,000 to 70,000 clones, of which around nine tenths were detected only once. Approximately 6.6% of the sample belongs to the ten largest clones. The source was CD4+ or CD8+ T cells sorted from blood, collected in a trial of the OX40 agonist ivuxolimab. The receptors originated from an adult with an advanced solid tumor such as melanoma, head and neck, liver or kidney cancer.

The chain links TRBV2 to TRBJ1-5; D is ambiguous. The germline gives CDR1 SNHLY, CDR2 FYNNEI. The ends were cut back, 8 bases at V and 0 bases at J, with 8 bases in the middle. The CDR3 has 13 residues. The CDR3 DNA reads as TGTGCCAGCGGGTGGGCTAGCAATCAGCCCCAGCATTTT. This codes for CASGWASNQPQHF. Full variable domain (remainder filled in from reference TRBV2 and TRBJ1-5): EPEVTQTPSHQVTQMGQEVILRCVPISNHLYFYWYRQILGQKVEFLVSFYNNEISEKSEIFDDQFSVERPDGSNFTLKIRSTKLEDSAMYFCASGWASNQPQHFGDGTRLSIL.

The chain joins TRBV5-4 to TRBJ2-2, with 8 bases fitting TRBD1. V dropped 4 bases and J dropped 4; count of bases not matched to a gene: 6. Germline CDR1 reads SGHNT; CDR2 reads YYREEE (reference sequence). CDR3 size: 15 residues. The chain's CDR3 is CASSGKTGATGELFF. The CDR3 region has the DNA TGTGCCAGCAGCGGGAAGACAGGGGCCACCGGGGAGCTGTTTTTT.

V gene TRBV12-5 combines with J gene TRBJ2-1; no clear D. This CDR3 spans 12 amino acids. V lost 5 bases and J lost 9, with 11 bases in between. Per the germline V gene, CDR1 is LGHNT and CDR2 is FRNRAP. CDR3 loop: CASGLRWGEQFF. The DNA for the CDR3 is TGTGCTAGTGGTCTGCGCTGGGGTGAGCAGTTCTTC.

The chain links TRBV15 to TRBJ2-1; TRBD1 matches at 11 bases. Trimming took 2 bases from V and 10 from J; bases not matched to a gene: 4. This CDR3 spans 14 amino acids. Germline V gene lookup returns CDR1 LNHNV and CDR2 YYDKDF (reference sequence). The CDR3 sequence is CATSRRTGGMEQFF. In DNA, the CDR3 is TGTGCCACCAGCAGAAGGACAGGGGGCATGGAGCAGTTCTTC. The variable domain in full, with the rest retrieved from reference TRBV15 and TRBJ2-1, is DAMVIQNPRYQVTQFGKPVTLSCSQTLNHNVMYWYQQKSSQAPKLLFHYYDKDFNNEADTPDNFQSRRPNTSFCFLDIRSPGLGDTAMYLCATSRRTGGMEQFFGPGTRLTVL.

This clone was seen once. The chain is built from TRBV11-2 and TRBJ1-2; D is unresolved. Germline V gene data show CDR1 as SGHAT and CDR2 as FQNNGV. Trimming shortened V by 2 bases and J by 7 bases, and 14 bases separated the two germline ends. This CDR3 comprises 14 residues. The CDR3 DNA follows: TGTGCCAGCAGCTTAATAGGTGGGCTGGGTGGCTACACCTTC. Its translation is CASSLIGGLGGYTF.

The V gene is TRBV4-2, the J gene TRBJ2-7, with 8 bases lining up with TRBD2. The CDR3 loop spans 14 amino acids. Germline V CDR1 and CDR2: LGHNA, YNFKEQ. J lost 5 bases, V lost 1 base, and 4 bases had no gene match. CDR3 in DNA: TGTGCCAGCAGCCAAGCGGGAGGGACCCACGAGCAGTACTTC. Its protein is CASSQAGGTHEQYF.

V is TRBV9 and J is TRBJ2-1; 12 bases line up with TRBD2. This CDR3 has 17 amino acids. Trimming took 0 bases from V and 7 from J; bases not matched to a gene: 8. The germline CDR1 and CDR2 sequences are SGDLS and YYNGEE. The CDR3 nucleotides are TGTGCCAGCAGCGTAGCCCCCCGGCTAGCGGGAGGGAATGAGCAGTTCTTC. Protein: CASSVAPRLAGGNEQFF.